A single sample is the source of the 10 T cell receptor beta chains below, sequenced in a study of T cell changes during pregnancy in multiple sclerosis. Profiled with immunoSEQ multiplex PCR; TCRdb holds only in-frame clones, not every one. The sample lists 85,000 to 100,000 clones; 91% were seen once. The sample in question was peripheral blood, obtained before pregnancy. These receptors were obtained from a female donor with multiple sclerosis, enrolled in a pregnancy study.

The J gene is TRBJ1-1, the V gene TRBV6-5; D not certain. Per the germline V gene, CDR1 is MNHEY and CDR2 is SVGAGI. The CDR3 has 14 amino acids. V was pared by 6 bases and J by 1 base, with 12 bases between. The CDR3 coding sequence is TGTGCCAGCAGCCGCCAGGTTTCGAACACTGAAGCTTTCTTT. This codes for CASSRQVSNTEAFF.

This chain uses TRBV7-9 with TRBJ1-4, with 8 bases lining up with TRBD1. Germline CDR1 reads SEHNR; CDR2 reads FQNEAQ (reference sequence). After removal of 2 bases from V and 8 bases from J, the junction contained 4 bases not matched to a gene. This CDR3 has 14 amino acids. The CDR3 bases are TGTGCCAGCAGCTTAACAGGGGGTAGAGAAAAACTGTTTTTT. Its translation is CASSLTGGREKLFF.

V usage is TRBV7-9 and J usage is TRBJ1-2, with D possibly being TRBD1 (6 bases). Germline CDR1 is SEHNR and CDR2 is FQNEAQ (reference sequence). This CDR3 contains 14 residues. V gave up 6 bases and J gave up 8 bases, with 19 bases separating them. As DNA, the CDR3 is TGTGCCAGCAGACAGGGACCTTCATCTCGGGGCTACACCTTC. Protein product: CASRQGPSSRGYTF.

This sequence joins TRBV2 and TRBJ2-6; 7 bases line up with TRBD1. The germline V gene encodes CDR1 SNHLY and CDR2 FYNNEI. This CDR3 has 16 amino acids. Unmatched junction bases numbered 7, after V lost 8 bases and J lost 0 bases. CDR3 nucleotide sequence: TGTGCCAGCTTGGGGACAGATTACTCTGGGGCCAACGTCCTGACTTTC. This gives the protein CASLGTDYSGANVLTF.

The chain recombines TRBV6-5 with TRBJ2-2; 7 nucleotides agree with TRBD2. CDR1 MNHEY and CDR2 SVGAGI come from the germline V gene. With 5 bases clipped from V and 6 bases from J, the junction kept 9 bases outside the gene matches. The CDR3 covers 15 residues. CDR3 coding DNA: TGTGCCAGCAGTACGGAAGGTAGCGGGCCCGGGGAGCTGTTTTTT. Protein product: CASSTEGSGPGELFF.

The V and J genes are TRBV18 and TRBJ2-7, with 7 bases that match TRBD1. V shed 4 bases, J shed 1 base, and the junction held 10 bases outside the gene matches. This CDR3 is 16 amino acids long. Germline CDR1 is KGHSH and CDR2 is LQKENI. The CDR3 reads CASSRRQGERSYEQYF. In nucleotides, the CDR3 is TGTGCCAGCTCACGCCGACAGGGCGAAAGGTCCTACGAGCAGTACTTC.

V usage is TRBV29-1 and J usage is TRBJ2-2; maybe TRBD2 (7 bases). CDR3 length: 15 residues. Germline lookup yields CDR1 SQVTM and CDR2 ANQGSEA. V was pared by 6 bases and J by 5 bases, with 19 bases between. CDR3 sequence reads: CSVGEGGSRTGELFF. In DNA, the CDR3 is TGCAGCGTGGGGGAGGGGGGATCCAGGACCGGGGAGCTGTTTTTT.

V and J are TRBV19 and TRBJ1-2; D possibly corresponds to TRBD1 (5 bases). The CDR3 runs 13 residues. The germline V gene encodes CDR1 LNHDA and CDR2 SQIVND (reference sequence). Trimming pared 5 bases from V and 8 bases from J, leaving 15 bases between. The CDR3 bases are TGTGCCAGTAGTGCCCTGGGGGGGGACGGCTACACCTTC. Its translation: CASSALGGDGYTF.

This chain links TRBV2 with TRBJ2-1; 11 bases map to TRBD1. This CDR3 spans 16 amino acids. Germline CDR1 and CDR2: SNHLY and FYNNEI. Germline trimming cut 10 bases from V and 7 bases from J; bases unmatched to any gene: 15. The CDR3 DNA is TGTGCCACCAAGAAAGGGGGACAGGGGGTAGGAAATGAGCAGTTCTTC. It translates to CATKKGGQGVGNEQFF.

V usage is TRBV6-5 and J usage is TRBJ1-1, with D maybe TRBD1 (6 bases). Per the germline V gene, CDR1 is MNHEY and CDR2 is SVGAGI. The CDR3 loop spans 13 amino acids. V lost 8 bases, J lost 4 bases, and 14 bases lay in between. The CDR3 DNA reads TGTGCCAGCCTCCAGGGACATGGCACTGAAGCTTTCTTT. It encodes CASLQGHGTEAFF.